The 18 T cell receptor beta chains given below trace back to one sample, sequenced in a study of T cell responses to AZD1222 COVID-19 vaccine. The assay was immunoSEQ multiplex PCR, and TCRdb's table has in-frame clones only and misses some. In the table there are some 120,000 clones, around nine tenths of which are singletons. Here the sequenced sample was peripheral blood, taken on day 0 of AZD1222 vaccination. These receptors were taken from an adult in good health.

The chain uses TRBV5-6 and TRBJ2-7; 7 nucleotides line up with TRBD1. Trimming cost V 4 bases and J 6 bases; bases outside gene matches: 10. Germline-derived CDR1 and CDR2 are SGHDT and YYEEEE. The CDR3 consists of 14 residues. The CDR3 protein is CASSPDNRGSEQYF. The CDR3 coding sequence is TGTGCCAGCAGCCCGGACAACAGGGGAAGCGAGCAGTACTTC.

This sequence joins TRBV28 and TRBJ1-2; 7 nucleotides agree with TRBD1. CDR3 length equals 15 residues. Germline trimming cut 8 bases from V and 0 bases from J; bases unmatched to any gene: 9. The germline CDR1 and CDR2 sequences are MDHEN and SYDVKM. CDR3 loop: CASQTRTGANYGYTF. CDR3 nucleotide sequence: TGTGCCAGCCAGACGCGGACAGGAGCTAACTATGGCTACACCTTC.

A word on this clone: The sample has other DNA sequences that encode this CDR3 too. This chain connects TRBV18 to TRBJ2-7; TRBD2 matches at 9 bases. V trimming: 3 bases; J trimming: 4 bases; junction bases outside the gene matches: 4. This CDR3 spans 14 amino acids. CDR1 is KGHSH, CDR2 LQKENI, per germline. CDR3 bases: TGTGCCAGCTCACCCCCGGGACTAGCTTACGAGCAGTACTTC. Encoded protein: CASSPPGLAYEQYF.

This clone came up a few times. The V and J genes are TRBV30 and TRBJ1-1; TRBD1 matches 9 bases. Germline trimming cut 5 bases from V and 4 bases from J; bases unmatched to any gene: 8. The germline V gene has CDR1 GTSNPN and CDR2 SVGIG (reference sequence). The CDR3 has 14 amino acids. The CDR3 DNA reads TGTGCCTGGGGTTGGGACAGGGCTACCACTGAAGCTTTCTTT. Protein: CAWGWDRATTEAFF.

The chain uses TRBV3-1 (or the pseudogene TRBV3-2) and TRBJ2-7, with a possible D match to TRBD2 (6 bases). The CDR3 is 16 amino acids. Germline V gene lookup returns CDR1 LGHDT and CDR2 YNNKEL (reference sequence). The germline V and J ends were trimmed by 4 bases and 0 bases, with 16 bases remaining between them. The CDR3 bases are TGTGCCAGCAGCCGCCTGGGAGTCGGGAGCTCCTACGAGCAGTACTTC. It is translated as CASSRLGVGSSYEQYF.

The CDR3 here is CASSLAEAGANYGYTF. CDR3 nucleotides: TGTGCCAGCAGCTTGGCCGAAGCAGGGGCTAACTATGGCTACACCTTC. The chain employs TRBV5-4 and TRBJ1-2, with D perhaps matching TRBD1 (6 bases). The CDR3 is 16 residues long. V lost 0 bases, J lost 0 bases, and 12 bases lay in between. Germline CDR1 is SGHNT and CDR2 is YYREEE (reference sequence).

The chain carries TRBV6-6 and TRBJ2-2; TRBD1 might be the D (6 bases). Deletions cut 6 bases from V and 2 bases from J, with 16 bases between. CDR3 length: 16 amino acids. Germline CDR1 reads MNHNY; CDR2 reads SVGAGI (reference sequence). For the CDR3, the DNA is TGTGCCAGCAGCCGTCCAGGGACAAAAAACACCGGGGAGCTGTTTTTT. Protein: CASSRPGTKNTGELFF.

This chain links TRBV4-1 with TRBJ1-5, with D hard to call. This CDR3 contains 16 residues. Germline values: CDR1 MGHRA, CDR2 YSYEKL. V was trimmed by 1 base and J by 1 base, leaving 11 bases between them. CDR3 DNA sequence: TGCGCCAGCAGCCAAGTTATCGGTTTAAGCAATCAGCCCCAGCATTTT. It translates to CASSQVIGLSNQPQHF.

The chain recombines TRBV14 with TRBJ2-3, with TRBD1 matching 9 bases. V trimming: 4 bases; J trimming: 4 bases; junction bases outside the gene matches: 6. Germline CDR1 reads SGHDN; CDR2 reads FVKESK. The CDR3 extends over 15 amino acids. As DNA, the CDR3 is TGTGCCAGCAGCCCCACGACAGGGGGAGCAGATACGCAGTATTTT. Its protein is CASSPTTGGADTQYF.

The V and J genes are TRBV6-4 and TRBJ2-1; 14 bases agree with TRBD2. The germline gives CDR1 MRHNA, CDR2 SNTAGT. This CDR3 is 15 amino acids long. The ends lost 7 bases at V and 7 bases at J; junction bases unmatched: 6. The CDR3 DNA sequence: TGTGCCAGCACCGAGACTAGCGGGGGGGCGAATGAGCAGTTCTTC. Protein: CASTETSGGANEQFF.

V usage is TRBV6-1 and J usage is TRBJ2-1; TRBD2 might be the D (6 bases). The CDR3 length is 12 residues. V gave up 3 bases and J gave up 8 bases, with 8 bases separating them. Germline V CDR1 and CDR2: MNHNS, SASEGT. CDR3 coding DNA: TGTGCCAGCAGTGAGGAGGGGTATGAGCAGTTCTTC. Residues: CASSEEGYEQFF.

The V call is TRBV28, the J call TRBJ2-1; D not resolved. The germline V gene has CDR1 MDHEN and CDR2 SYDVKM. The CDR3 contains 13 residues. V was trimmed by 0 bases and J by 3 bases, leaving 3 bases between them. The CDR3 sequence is CASSLWGYNEQFF. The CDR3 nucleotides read TGTGCCAGCAGTTTATGGGGCTACAATGAGCAGTTCTTC.

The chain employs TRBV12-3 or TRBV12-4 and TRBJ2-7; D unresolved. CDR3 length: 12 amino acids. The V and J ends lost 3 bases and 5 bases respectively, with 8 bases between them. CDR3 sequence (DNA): TGTGCCAGCAGTTTCGCCGTCGACGAGCAGTACTTC. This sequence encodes CASSFAVDEQYF.

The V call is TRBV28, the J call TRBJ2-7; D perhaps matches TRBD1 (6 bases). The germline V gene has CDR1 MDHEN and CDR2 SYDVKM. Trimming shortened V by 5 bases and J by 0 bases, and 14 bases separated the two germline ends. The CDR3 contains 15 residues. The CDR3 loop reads CASSNRVRSSYEQYF. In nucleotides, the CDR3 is TGTGCCAGCAGTAACAGGGTCAGGAGCTCCTACGAGCAGTACTTC. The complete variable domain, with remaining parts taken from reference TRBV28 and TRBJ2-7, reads DVKVTQSSRYLVKRTGEKVFLECVQDMDHENMFWYRQDPGLGLRLIYFSYDVKMKEKGDIPEGYSVSREKKERFSLILESASTNQTSMYLCASSNRVRSSYEQYFGPGTRLTVT.

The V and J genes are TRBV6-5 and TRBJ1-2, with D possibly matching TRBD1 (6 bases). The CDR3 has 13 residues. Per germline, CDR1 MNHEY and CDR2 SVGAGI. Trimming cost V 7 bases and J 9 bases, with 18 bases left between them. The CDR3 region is CASKFGTSRSYTF. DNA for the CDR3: TGTGCCAGCAAATTCGGGACATCCCGGAGCTACACCTTC.

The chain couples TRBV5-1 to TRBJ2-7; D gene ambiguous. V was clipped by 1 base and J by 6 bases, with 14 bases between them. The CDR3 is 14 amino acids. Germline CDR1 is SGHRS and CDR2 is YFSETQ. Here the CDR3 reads CASSLRLSSGEQYF. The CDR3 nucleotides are TGCGCCAGCAGCTTGAGACTCTCCTCGGGCGAGCAGTACTTC.

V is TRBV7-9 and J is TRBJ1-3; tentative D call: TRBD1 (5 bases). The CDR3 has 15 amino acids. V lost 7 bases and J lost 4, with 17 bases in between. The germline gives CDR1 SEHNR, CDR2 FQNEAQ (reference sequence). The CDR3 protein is CASTTKRGFGNTIYF. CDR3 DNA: TGTGCCAGCACCACGAAGCGGGGGTTCGGAAACACCATATATTTT.

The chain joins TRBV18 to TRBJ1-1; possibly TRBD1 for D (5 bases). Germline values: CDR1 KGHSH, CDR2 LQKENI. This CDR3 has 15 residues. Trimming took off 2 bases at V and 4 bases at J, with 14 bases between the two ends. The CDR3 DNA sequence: TGTGCCAGCTCACCAGAGTCGTTTAGGGGCACTGAAGCTTTCTTT. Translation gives CASSPESFRGTEAFF.